The 9 T cell receptor beta chains in this list originate from one sample, sequenced in a study of blood T cell repertoires in COVID-19. Data came from immunoSEQ multiplex PCR; TCRdb stores just in-frame clones and leaves some out. This sample has fewer than 300,000 clones, with about 81% found just once. The specimen was peripheral blood. The receptors originated from a human donor with COVID-19, enrolled during active disease. The donor label of this sample is uncertain.

The rearrangement joins TRBV5-8 to TRBJ2-5; D not certain. Germline lookup yields CDR1 SGHTS and CDR2 YDEGEE. The ends were cut back, 0 bases at V and 1 base at J, with 10 bases in the middle. The CDR3 runs 15 residues. The chain's CDR3 is CASSLAPASQETQYF. CDR3 DNA: TGTGCCAGCAGCTTGGCCCCGGCTAGCCAAGAGACCCAGTACTTC.

J is TRBJ2-1 and V is TRBV5-4; D uncertain. This CDR3 region has 15 residues. Germline lookup yields CDR1 SGHNT and CDR2 YYREEE (reference sequence). V shed 1 base and J shed 0 bases, with 8 bases lying between them. CDR3 sequence reads: CASSLTISSYNEQFF. The CDR3 DNA reads TGTGCCAGCAGCTTGACGATCAGCTCCTACAATGAGCAGTTCTTC.

CDR3 in amino acids: CASSQELSGRANTQYF. DNA of the CDR3: TGCGCCAGCAGCCAAGAGCTTAGCGGGAGGGCAAATACGCAGTATTTT. This chain uses TRBV4-3 with TRBJ2-3; TRBD2 aligns across 11 bases. With 0 bases clipped from V and 7 bases from J, the junction kept 6 bases outside the gene matches. Germline values: CDR1 LGHNA, CDR2 YSLEER. The CDR3 is made up of 16 amino acids.

V and J are TRBV19 and TRBJ2-5; possibly TRBD1 for D (5 bases). Trimming left V 6 bases short and J 3 bases short, with 11 bases between. The CDR3 runs to 13 residues. Germline assignment: CDR1 LNHDA and CDR2 SQIVND (reference sequence). The CDR3 reads CASSLSREETQYF. The CDR3 nucleotides are TGTGCCAGTAGCCTCAGCAGGGAAGAGACCCAGTACTTC.

The chain joins TRBV3-1 (or the pseudogene TRBV3-2) to TRBJ2-1; a weak D match, TRBD1 (5 bases). The germline CDR1 and CDR2 sequences are LGHDT and YNNKEL (reference sequence). The CDR3 has 14 residues. Trimming removed 5 bases at V and 5 bases at J, with 13 bases between. CDR3 sequence (DNA): TGTGCCAGCAGCGTACGACCCAGGGACAATGAGCAGTTCTTC. Translated, it gives CASSVRPRDNEQFF.

The V call is TRBV19, the J call TRBJ1-6, with 8 bases fitting TRBD1. Germline values: CDR1 LNHDA, CDR2 SQIVND (reference sequence). J lost 2 bases, V lost 7 bases, and 7 bases had no gene match. CDR3 length equals 16 residues. CDR3 nucleotide sequence: TGTGCCAGTATGGGCGGGACAGGCGCCTATAATTCACCCCTCCACTTT. It specifies CASMGGTGAYNSPLHF.

This clone has only a few counts. The chain is built from TRBV19 and TRBJ1-5, with D possibly TRBD1 on 6 matching bases. The CDR3 is 14 residues long. Germline V CDR1 and CDR2: LNHDA, SQIVND (reference sequence). The V end lost 5 bases, the J end lost 6 bases, and 14 bases lay between the germline ends. The DNA for the CDR3 is TGTGCCAGTAGTTACGGCAGGGGTGGTCAGCCCCAGCATTTT. This codes for CASSYGRGGQPQHF.

This chain uses TRBV27 with TRBJ1-1, with D unclear. Germline CDR1 is MNHEY and CDR2 is SMNVEV (reference sequence). V shed 5 bases and J shed 3 bases, with 16 bases lying between them. The CDR3 covers 15 residues. The CDR3 loop is CASSPHDRGYTEAFF. DNA of the CDR3: TGTGCCAGCAGTCCCCATGATAGAGGATACACTGAAGCTTTCTTT.

V gene TRBV29-1 combines with J gene TRBJ2-7; TRBD1 agrees at 8 bases. Germline CDR1 SQVTM, CDR2 ANQGSEA. The CDR3 covers 12 residues. V dropped 7 bases and J dropped 6; count of bases not matched to a gene: 8. CDR3 loop: CSAYSGGGEQYF. The CDR3 nucleotides read TGCAGCGCATACTCAGGGGGCGGCGAGCAGTACTTC.